The following is a TCR beta chain sequence with its context. This clone's antigen is unknown. The record has no base qualities; no much larger clone is one base away. TCRbeta CDR3 regions were amplified from genomic DNA by means of the immunoSEQ Assay, a bias-controlled multiplex PCR. The paper's data handling went like this. Within the assay, amplification of reference gene primers was used to estimate how many nucleated cells each sample contained. Sequence reads were collapsed and filtered to measure the absolute abundance of every unique TCRbeta CDR3 rearrangement. Productive Simpson clonality was computed per sample as the square root of Simpson's diversity index over productive rearrangements. TCRdb's version of the immuneACCESS table is confined to in-frame rearrangements and falls short of the full clone set. An unresolved V gene accounts for under half of the shortfall where checked; the remainder is of unknown origin. For V, J and clone size, that table is used; D and trimming come from the DNA. The sample profile shows about 300,000 clones; approximately 86% of them were found once. The leading ten clones occupy 1.3% of the sample.

This record comes from a study of blood T cell repertoires in COVID-19 (TCRdb year 2020). Some background on the complete study: The collaborator samples originated in the United States, Italy and Spain and spanned the acute and convalescent phases of COVID-19. The prospective study material was composed of cDNA or gDNA derived from T cells, B-cell-depleted T cells, or PBMCs. The dataset comprised deeply sampled blood TCRbeta repertoires from subjects exposed to, actively infected with, or recovered from COVID-19. A freely available public database, intended as a resource for researchers studying the immune response to SARS-CoV-2, is where the repertoires were released. The samples were drawn from two sources: the first 160 participants of the ongoing ImmuneRACE study, and approximately 1,300 subjects contributed by 6 global collaborators. Nearly every sample came with metadata listing a de-identified subject ID, COVID-19 status, age in years and sex. HLA class I and class II types, where available, came from metadata supplied by the sample provider rather than from assay-based typing.

For CDR1 and CDR2, the germline V gene lists SGHAT and FQNNGV. There are 15 amino acids in the CDR3, from cysteine to phenylalanine inclusive. The entry retains the CDR3 DNA only, 45 bases that are in frame from base 1. V is clipped by 1 base and J by 0 bases, and the sequence between their germline boundaries is 7 bases long. The collaborating institutions used their own protocols to collect whole blood in K2EDTA tubes. For TCRbeta analysis, collaborators shipped samples as frozen whole blood, isolated PBMCs, or DNA extracted from either of those sample types. Results and caveats for the whole study, not just this receptor: Clinical and demographic metadata were provided uncurated, with the amount varying by source and participant.

The sequence links TRBV11-2 to TRBJ1-3, with the D gene call left open. The sequence derives from a man between 65 and 79 years old with acute or convalescent COVID-19. Sequencing input: peripheral blood. The CDR3 reads CASSLAPVSGNTIYF. The base sequence is TGTGCCAGCAGCTTAGCACCAGTCTCTGGAAACACCATATATTTT.